The 4 T cell receptor beta chains below all came from one sample that was sequenced in a study of monozygotic twins with cystic fibrosis. TCRdb keeps only in-frame clones here, not all; method: immunoSEQ multiplex PCR. This sample has around 30,000 clones; about 92% occur once, and the top ten carry 0.8% to 1%. Sequencing was done on a sample of blood. The receptors stem from a girl aged 2-10 years with cystic fibrosis.

The chain is built from TRBV18 and TRBJ2-3, with 9 bases matching TRBD2. The CDR3 loop spans 16 amino acids. With V trimmed by 3 bases and J by 3 bases, 7 bases remained unmatched. Germline CDR1 KGHSH, CDR2 LQKENI. The CDR3 region is CASSPMGLAATDTQYF. The CDR3 coding sequence is TGTGCCAGCTCACCCATGGGACTAGCCGCAACAGATACGCAGTATTTT.

V and J are TRBV7-8 and TRBJ1-1; no reliable D call. The CDR3 runs to 13 residues. Germline V gene lookup returns CDR1 SGHVS and CDR2 FQNEAQ. Trimming left V 5 bases short and J 3 bases short, with 10 bases between. The DNA of the CDR3 is TGTGCCAGCAGCCCGAAGACTTACACTGAAGCTTTCTTT. Protein sequence: CASSPKTYTEAFF.

The chain combines TRBV7-9 with TRBJ1-1, with D possibly matching TRBD1 (5 bases). Germline CDR1 is SEHNR and CDR2 is FQNEAQ (reference sequence). Trimming stripped 7 bases from V and 4 bases from J, with 16 bases between. The CDR3 extends over 14 amino acids. CDR3 region: CASNYGDSGTEAFF. In nucleotides, the CDR3 is TGTGCCAGCAATTACGGGGACTCGGGCACTGAAGCTTTCTTT.

The V call is TRBV11-2, the J call TRBJ2-1, with D hard to call. The CDR3 extends over 13 amino acids. CDR1 is SGHAT and CDR2 is FQNNGV in the germline V gene. Trimming cost V 0 bases and J 6 bases, with 6 bases left between them. The DNA for the CDR3 is TGTGCCAGCAGCTTAGAGCAGACCAATGAGCAGTTCTTC. Residues: CASSLEQTNEQFF.